Sequencing of this T cell receptor beta chain was carried out in a study of blood T cell repertoires in COVID-19. Study-level background: Samples of COVID-19 (acute and convalescent) were obtained from the United States, Italy and Spain. From T cells, B-cell-depleted T cells, or PBMCs came the material, which was cDNA or gDNA.

Deletions cut 0 bases from V and 5 bases from J, with 17 bases between. Germline CDR1 and CDR2: LGHNA and YNFKEQ. The CDR3 contains 16 residues. The authors' processing: Amplification with reference gene primers provided the estimates of nucleated cell counts. Data came from immunoSEQ multiplex PCR; TCRdb stores just in-frame clones and leaves some out. Clone size and the V and J calls come from that table; the DNA yielded D and trimming. The sample yields approximately 230,000 clones, roughly 88% seen once. The TCR was taken from a woman aged 40 to 50 who had recovered from COVID-19. The source material was peripheral blood. V gene TRBV4-2 combines with J gene TRBJ2-7; D is ambiguous. CDR3 bases: TGTGCCAGCAGCCAAGATGGTCCCCTTCAACGGGACGAGCAGTACTTC. This gives the protein CASSQDGPLQRDEQYF.